The 32 T cell receptor beta chains below come from one sample, sequenced in a study of T-cell memory formation after mild COVID-19. TCRdb reprocessed the 5' RACE reads with MiXCR, giving one entry per CDR3 protein. The sample carries 250,000 to 300,000 distinct CDR3 sequences, approximately 18% recorded once. The sequenced material came from PBMCs or a T cell subset sorted from them (not recorded which). These receptors were collected from a man in his late teens or twenties who had mild COVID-19 (a few samples of this study predate the infection). Cell type and time point are not known.

This clonotype came up a few times. This chain links TRBV6-6 with TRBJ1-5, with D perhaps matching TRBD1 (6 bases). Trimming pared 4 bases from V and 0 bases from J, leaving 16 bases between. The CDR3 has 17 amino acids. From germline, CDR1 is MNHNY and CDR2 SVGAGI (reference sequence). This CDR3 is CASSSGGGGYSNQPQHF. The CDR3, as DNA: TGTGCCAGCAGTTCCGGAGGGGGTGGTTATAGCAATCAGCCCCAGCATTTT.

The chain links TRBV19 to TRBJ2-5; no clear D gene. From germline, CDR1 is LNHDA and CDR2 SQIVND (reference sequence). The CDR3 is made up of 12 amino acids. Trimming left V 2 bases short and J 4 bases short, with 5 bases between. CDR3 DNA: TGTGCCAGTAGTATAAGACGAGAGACCCAGTACTTC. Encoded protein: CASSIRRETQYF. The variable domain in full, with the rest retrieved from reference TRBV19 and TRBJ2-5, is DGGITQSPKYLFRKEGQNVTLSCEQNLNHDAMYWYRQDPGQGLRLIYYSQIVNDFQKGDIAEGYSVSREKKESFPLTVTSAQKNPTAFYLCASSIRRETQYFGPGTRLLVL.

A few counts support this clonotype. The V and J genes are TRBV5-5 and TRBJ1-6, with 7 bases fitting TRBD1. The CDR3 runs 13 residues. Per germline, CDR1 SGHKS and CDR2 YYEKEE (reference sequence). J lost 5 bases, V lost 7 bases, and 3 bases had no gene match. The CDR3 loop reads CASQGQNNSPLHF. CDR3 nucleotide sequence: TGTGCCAGCCAGGGACAGAATAATTCACCCCTCCACTTT.

This clonotype has only a few counts. V and J are TRBV7-6 and TRBJ1-1; D is perhaps TRBD1 (5 bases). The length of the CDR3 is 14 residues. Germline values: CDR1 SGHVS, CDR2 FNYEAQ. Trimming shortened V by 4 bases and J by 0 bases, and 9 bases separated the two germline ends. The CDR3 nucleotides are TGTGCCAGCAGCTCCACGGGACTGAACACTGAAGCTTTCTTT. This sequence encodes CASSSTGLNTEAFF.

The gene calls are TRBV6-5 and TRBJ2-5; D is unclear. V lost 0 bases and J lost 9, with 11 bases in between. Germline-derived CDR1 and CDR2 are MNHEY and SVGAGI. The CDR3 spans 13 residues. The CDR3 DNA is TGTGCCAGCAGTTACTCTGGCGAGGCGGCCCAGTACTTC. It translates to CASSYSGEAAQYF.

This clonotype has just a few counts. The rearrangement uses TRBV7-2 and TRBJ2-3; D is perhaps TRBD2 (6 bases). CDR1 SGHTA and CDR2 FQGNSA come from the germline V gene. V dropped 5 bases and J dropped 5 bases, with 14 bases sitting between them. This CDR3 has 14 residues. CDR3 region: CASSPQRARDTQYF. Here the CDR3 DNA reads TGTGCCAGCAGCCCCCAGCGGGCCAGAGATACGCAGTATTTT.

This clonotype has only a few counts. This chain links TRBV7-9 with TRBJ2-3; D is ambiguous. The CDR3 is made up of 15 amino acids. The V gene lost 0 bases and the J gene lost 7 bases, with 14 bases spanning the gap. Germline loops: CDR1 SEHNR, CDR2 FQNEAQ (reference sequence). CDR3 bases: TGTGCCAGCAGCTTAGCGGTTTCTCGATGGAATACGCAGTATTTT. It encodes CASSLAVSRWNTQYF.

This clonotype has more than one count but fewer than ten. CDR3 DNA: TGTGCCAGCAGACTCACAAATGGAGTGCTGTTTTTT. Protein product: CASRLTNGVLFF. The rearrangement links TRBV28 to TRBJ2-2; D unresolved. Trimming took 6 bases from V and 13 from J, leaving 15 bases between them. The CDR3 totals 12 residues. Germline V gives CDR1 MDHEN, CDR2 SYDVKM. Supplemented by reference TRBV28 and TRBJ2-2, the full variable domain reads DVKVTQSSRYLVKRTGEKVFLECVQDMDHENMFWYRQDPGLGLRLIYFSYDVKMKEKGDIPEGYSVSREKKERFSLILESASTNQTSMYLCASRLTNGVLFFGEGSRLTVL.

The chain links TRBV28 to TRBJ2-3, with D perhaps matching TRBD1 (5 bases). The CDR3 loop spans 14 amino acids. Deletions cut 8 bases from V and 2 bases from J, with 14 bases between. From germline, CDR1 is MDHEN and CDR2 SYDVKM. The CDR3 nucleotides are TGTGCCAGCGTCCCTGGGGCCCACACAGATACGCAGTATTTT. Protein: CASVPGAHTDTQYF.

The chain links TRBV20-1 to TRBJ2-3; the D gene is possibly TRBD2 (6 bases). Germline CDR1 and CDR2: DFQATT and SNEGSKA (reference sequence). The CDR3 consists of 13 residues. V lost 3 bases, J lost 2 bases, and 9 bases lay in between. The chain's CDR3 is CSARGGVTDTQYF. The CDR3 DNA is TGCAGTGCTAGGGGCGGGGTCACAGATACGCAGTATTTT.

This clonotype appeared many times. The rearrangement joins TRBV28 to TRBJ2-5; D may be TRBD1 (6 bases). CDR1 and CDR2 from the germline V gene are MDHEN and SYDVKM. Trimming removed 4 bases from V and 2 bases from J, with 8 bases in between. This CDR3 comprises 13 residues. CDR3 protein: CASSSGQQETQYF. The CDR3 coding sequence is TGTGCCAGCAGTTCTGGACAGCAAGAGACCCAGTACTTC.

In this sample, this clonotype turned up a few times. The V and J genes are TRBV29-1 and TRBJ1-3; D call uncertain. V gave up 4 bases and J gave up 4 bases, with 11 bases separating them. The germline CDR1 and CDR2 sequences are SQVTM and ANQGSEA. The CDR3 totals 13 residues. CDR3 in DNA: TGCAGCGTTGGGGAGACGGGGGGAAACACCATATATTTT. This sequence encodes CSVGETGGNTIYF. Full variable domain (remainder filled in from reference TRBV29-1 and TRBJ1-3): SAVISQKPSRDICQRGTSLTIQCQVDSQVTMMFWYRQQPGQSLTLIATANQGSEATYESGFVIDKFPISRPNLTFSTLTVSNMSPEDSSIYLCSVGETGGNTIYFGEGSWLTVV.

Written as DNA, the CDR3 is TGTGCCAGCAGCAACTTGGGTGAGCAGTTCTTC. Its protein is CASSNLGEQFF. The chain combines TRBV3-1 with TRBJ2-1; D is ambiguous. V dropped 5 bases and J dropped 9 bases, with 8 bases sitting between them. The CDR3 contains 11 residues. The V gene's germline CDR1 is LGHDT and CDR2 YNNKEL (reference sequence).

This chain's CDR3 is CATGGSNDRKGEQYF. The CDR3 nucleotides are TGTGCCACGGGGGGGTCAAACGACAGAAAAGGAGAGCAGTACTTC. V is TRBV10-3 and J is TRBJ2-7, with 8 bases fitting TRBD2. Germline V gene sequence: CDR1 ENHRY, CDR2 SYGVKD. The CDR3 totals 15 residues. The V gene end was trimmed by 10 bases and the J gene end by 7 bases; junction bases not matched to a gene: 18.

This clonotype has more than one count but fewer than ten. The chain joins TRBV29-1 to TRBJ2-3; the D gene is possibly TRBD2 (5 bases). Trimming left V 3 bases short and J 5 bases short, with 15 bases between. Germline V gives CDR1 SQVTM, CDR2 ANQGSEA. The CDR3 runs to 14 residues. The DNA for the CDR3 is TGCAGCGTTGAGGGGTCGGACTGGGTAGATACGCAGTATTTT. This gives the protein CSVEGSDWVDTQYF.

This clonotype was found a few times. The J gene is TRBJ1-4, the V gene TRBV7-8, with D uncertain. V lost 3 bases and J 8 bases, leaving 4 bases between the germline ends. The CDR3 is 11 residues long. Germline V gene sequence: CDR1 SGHVS, CDR2 FQNEAQ. The CDR3 is CASSFREKLFF. For the CDR3, the DNA is TGTGCCAGCAGCTTTCGCGAAAAACTGTTTTTT. Based on the CDR3 plus reference TRBV7-8 and TRBJ1-4, the full variable domain is GAGVSQSPRYKVAKRGQDVALRCDPISGHVSLFWYQQALGQGPEFLTYFQNEAQLDKSGLPSDRFFAERPEGSVSTLKIQRTQQEDSAVYLCASSFREKLFFGSGTQLSVL.

The rearrangement uses TRBV15 and TRBJ2-5; perhaps TRBD1 as D (5 bases). CDR1 and CDR2 from the germline V gene are LNHNV and YYDKDF (reference sequence). This CDR3 is built from 15 residues. V lost 3 bases and J 1 base, leaving 12 bases between the germline ends. The CDR3 DNA is TGTGCCACCAGCAGGGAAGGGGCCCTCCAAGAGACCCAGTACTTC. Protein sequence: CATSREGALQETQYF.

J is TRBJ2-7 and V is TRBV20-1, with 8 positions matching TRBD2. The CDR3 extends over 13 amino acids. Germline CDR1 is DFQATT and CDR2 is SNEGSKA (reference sequence). V gave up 4 bases and J gave up 1 base; unmatched junction bases: 3. CDR3 sequence (DNA): TGCAGTGCTAATAGCGGGGTGTCCTACGAGCAGTACTTC. This codes for CSANSGVSYEQYF.

Comment on this clonotype: Germline and junction disagree at one end, which may indicate a read error. The rearrangement uses TRBV5-6 and TRBJ1-3; D is unresolved. CDR3 length equals 11 residues. Germline V gene data show CDR1 as SGHDT and CDR2 as YYEEEE. The chain's CDR3 is CASSFDGQVHF. The CDR3 DNA reads TGTGCCAGCAGCTTCGACGGCCAGGTTCATTTT.

This clonotype was detected a few times. The V and J genes are TRBV7-7 and TRBJ2-1; a possible D gene is TRBD2 (6 bases). CDR3 size: 15 residues. CDR1 is SSHAT, CDR2 FNYEAQ, per germline (reference sequence). Trimming removed 1 base from V and 6 bases from J, with 13 bases in between. CDR3 DNA sequence: TGTGCCAGCAGCTTAGGGGGCCGCGGGGCCAATGAGCAGTTCTTC. It translates to CASSLGGRGANEQFF.

The table lists this clonotype with a few counts. The chain combines TRBV5-1 with TRBJ2-3; no clear D gene. The CDR3 is 15 residues long. V was shortened by 1 base and J by 3 bases, with 12 bases between the two germline ends. CDR1 and CDR2 from the germline V gene are SGHRS and YFSETQ. CDR3: CASSLLPGGTDTQYF. CDR3 in DNA: TGCGCCAGCAGCTTGCTACCCGGTGGGACAGATACGCAGTATTTT.

The V and J genes are TRBV5-1 and TRBJ1-1; D not resolved. Germline V gene lookup returns CDR1 SGHRS and CDR2 YFSETQ. V lost 0 bases, J lost 2 bases, and 8 bases lay in between. The CDR3 length is 14 residues. CDR3 nucleotide sequence: TGCGCCAGCAGCTTGGACGGATACAACACTGAAGCTTTCTTT. Translated: CASSLDGYNTEAFF.

This sequence joins TRBV7-3 and TRBJ1-2; the D gene is possibly TRBD1 (5 bases). This CDR3 is 14 amino acids long. Trimming pared 2 bases from V and 2 bases from J, leaving 9 bases between. Germline loops: CDR1 SGHTA, CDR2 FQGTGA. CDR3 sequence (DNA): TGTGCCAGCAGCTTACAGGGACTAAACTATGGCTACACCTTC. It yields the protein CASSLQGLNYGYTF.

The rearrangement joins TRBV5-4 to TRBJ2-5; TRBD2 matches at 10 bases. Germline-derived CDR1 and CDR2 are SGHNT and YYREEE (reference sequence). The CDR3 contains 16 residues. V trimming: 4 bases; J trimming: 5 bases; junction bases outside the gene matches: 11. CDR3 region: CASSATASGGAETQYF. CDR3 bases: TGTGCCAGCAGCGCGACGGCGAGCGGGGGGGCGGAGACCCAGTACTTC. Complete variable domain (other parts from reference TRBV5-4 and TRBJ2-5): ETGVTQSPTHLIKTRGQQVTLRCSSQSGHNTVSWYQQALGQGPQFIFQYYREEENGRGNFPPRFSGLQFPNYSSELNVNALELDDSALYLCASSATASGGAETQYFGPGTRLLVL.

V gene TRBV6-2 or TRBV6-3 combines with J gene TRBJ2-6; possibly TRBD1 or TRBD2 for D (6 bases each). V lost 8 bases and J 4 bases, leaving 21 bases between the germline ends. The CDR3 contains 17 residues. Germline V CDR1 and CDR2: MNHEY, SVGEGT. The CDR3 nucleotides are TGTGCCAGCTCCAGAATGCCGGGGGCGAGAGGGGCCAACGTCCTGACTTTC. Translation gives CASSRMPGARGANVLTF.

This clonotype showed up just a few times. This chain links TRBV6-5 with TRBJ1-5, with a tentative D call TRBD1 (5 bases). The CDR3 sequence is 14 residues long. CDR1 and CDR2 from the germline V gene are MNHEY and SVGAGI. Deletions cut 5 bases from V and 3 bases from J, with 11 bases between. The CDR3 region has the DNA TGTGCCAGCAGTCTTCGACAGAACAATCAGCCCCAGCATTTT. It translates to CASSLRQNNQPQHF.

This clonotype was observed at least ten times. V is TRBV6-5 and J is TRBJ1-4, with TRBD1 as a possible D gene (6 bases). The CDR3 extends over 16 amino acids. The germline gives CDR1 MNHEY, CDR2 SVGAGI. Deletions cut 2 bases from V and 7 bases from J, with 17 bases between. In DNA form, the CDR3 reads TGTGCCAGCAGTTACCAGGTCAGGACAGATCCTGAAAAACTGTTTTTT. Protein: CASSYQVRTDPEKLFF.

Ten or more counts support this clonotype. The genes are TRBV7-9 and TRBJ1-2; D call uncertain. V dropped 5 bases and J dropped 8 bases, with 15 bases sitting between them. CDR1 SEHNR and CDR2 FQNEAQ come from the germline V gene (reference sequence). The CDR3 runs to 13 residues. The CDR3 protein is CASSVSGLEGYTF. The CDR3 DNA is TGTGCCAGCAGCGTATCGGGCCTGGAGGGCTACACCTTC.

This clonotype was seen a handful of times. This chain joins TRBV10-3 and TRBJ2-3; D perhaps matches TRBD2 (6 bases). Germline CDR1 ENHRY, CDR2 SYGVKD. The CDR3 consists of 16 residues. V lost 2 bases to trimming and J lost 4 bases, with 16 bases between them. The CDR3 DNA reads as TGTGCCATCAGTGAGAGGGAGGCAGGGAGTTCAGATACGCAGTATTTT. Translated: CAISEREAGSSDTQYF.

This clonotype was seen at least ten times. The V call is TRBV11-2, the J call TRBJ2-7; D might be TRBD1 (5 bases). Per the germline V gene, CDR1 is SGHAT and CDR2 is FQNNGV. The CDR3 contains 15 residues. V lost 2 bases and J lost 1, with 12 bases in between. This CDR3 reads CASSLRGSPSYEQYF. The CDR3 DNA is TGTGCCAGCAGCTTAAGGGGTTCCCCTTCCTACGAGCAGTACTTC.

This clonotype turned up a few times. The CDR3 sequence: CASSLASSGVGTQYF. The CDR3 DNA reads TGTGCCAGCAGCTTAGCGTCTAGCGGCGTGGGGACCCAGTACTTC. J is TRBJ2-5 and V is TRBV7-2; 7 positions agree with TRBD2. Germline V gives CDR1 SGHTA, CDR2 FQGNSA. The CDR3 extends over 15 amino acids. Losses at the gene ends were 0 bases for V and 7 bases for J; bases not matched to a gene: 8.

The table lists this clonotype with a few counts. The V call is TRBV7-8, the J call TRBJ1-1; a weak D match, TRBD1 (5 bases). Looked up from germline, CDR1 is SGHVS and CDR2 is FQNEAQ. With 6 bases removed from V and 6 bases from J, the gap between germline ends came to 14 bases. There are 13 residues in the CDR3. CDR3 nucleotides: TGTGCCAGCAGTCCGACCGGCAGGGCTGAAGCTTTCTTT. Encoded protein: CASSPTGRAEAFF.